The clone carrying this TCR beta chain was observed a single time. This CDR3 is built from 12 residues. V gave up 5 bases and J gave up 5 bases, with 13 bases separating them. The germline gives CDR1 SQVTM, CDR2 ANQGSEA. The data originate from a study of shared clonotypes between healthy human individuals. Some 29,000 T cell genomes (about 0.2 ug DNA) went into each sorted-subset replicate. TCRdb's copy holds only in-frame clones and misses some; the assay was immunoSEQ multiplex PCR. Here the sample spans around 600,000 clones, almost 97% being singletons. This sequence originates from a woman aged 25 to 39 in good health. The chain links TRBV29-1 to TRBJ2-7; D ambiguous. The sequenced sample consisted of naive CD4+ T cells sorted from blood. Subset of the sample: CD45RA+ positively selected. The CDR3 bases are TGCAGCGTTAGCTGGCGGAATGACGAGCAGTACTTC. Protein: CSVSWRNDEQYF.